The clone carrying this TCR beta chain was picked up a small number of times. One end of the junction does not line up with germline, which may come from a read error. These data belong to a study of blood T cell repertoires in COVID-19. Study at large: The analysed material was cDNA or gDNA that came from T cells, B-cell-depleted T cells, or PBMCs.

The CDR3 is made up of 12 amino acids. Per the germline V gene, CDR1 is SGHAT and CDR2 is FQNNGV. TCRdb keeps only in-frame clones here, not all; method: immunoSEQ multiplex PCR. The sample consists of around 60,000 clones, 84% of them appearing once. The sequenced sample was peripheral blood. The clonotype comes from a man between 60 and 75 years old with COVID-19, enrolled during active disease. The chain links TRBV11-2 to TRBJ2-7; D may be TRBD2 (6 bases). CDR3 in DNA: TGTGCCAGCAGCTTAGAAGGGCTAGCGCAAAACTTC. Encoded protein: CASSLEGLAQNF. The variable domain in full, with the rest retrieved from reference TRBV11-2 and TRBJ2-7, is EAGVAQSPRYKIIEKRQSVAFWCNPISGHATLYWYQQILGQGPKLLIQFQNNGVVDDSQLPKDRFSAERLKGVDSTLKIQPAKLEDSAVYLCASSLEGLAQNFGPGTRLTVT.